These T cell receptor beta chains were read from a single sample in a study of cytotoxic CD8 clonotypes in ibrutinib-treated CLL. Assay used: immunoSEQ multiplex PCR; TCRdb lists only in-frame clones, some missing. The sample shows about 140,000 clones, 75% to 95% of them seen only once. Sequenced material: PBMCs, taken after 12 months of ibrutinib treatment. These receptors were obtained from a human donor with chronic lymphocytic leukemia. Both conserved end residues are part of each CDR3. The D gene is left open where the match is weak. The size of a clone is reported for some rows only, either as once, few or many, or as a class for expanded clones.

d_gene: TRBD2; len: 15; v_gene: TRBV7-3; abundance: .; j_gene: TRBJ2-5; CDR3aa: CASSALAGGEGTQYF; CDR3nt: TGTGCCAGCAGCGCGCTAGCGGGAGGGGAAGGGACCCAGTACTTC
d_gene: .; len: 16; v_gene: TRBV5-4; abundance: .; j_gene: TRBJ2-1; CDR3aa: CASSLEVDPSYNEQFF; CDR3nt: TGTGCCAGCAGCTTGGAGGTGGACCCCTCCTACAATGAGCAGTTCTTC
d_gene: TRBD1; len: 17; v_gene: TRBV28; abundance: .; j_gene: TRBJ2-3; CDR3aa: CASSLTMTGWSTDTQYF; CDR3nt: TGTGCCAGCAGTCTCACGATGACAGGGTGGAGCACAGATACGCAGTATTTT
d_gene: .; len: 14; v_gene: TRBV5-1; abundance: .; j_gene: TRBJ2-1; CDR3aa: CASSAQISGNEQFF; CDR3nt: TGCGCCAGCAGCGCCCAAATTAGCGGAAATGAGCAGTTCTTC
d_gene: TRBD1; len: 15; v_gene: TRBV27; abundance: .; j_gene: TRBJ2-7; CDR3aa: CASSLGTGVLYEQYF; CDR3nt: TGTGCCAGCAGTTTAGGGACAGGGGTCCTCTACGAGCAGTACTTC
d_gene: TRBD2; len: 19; v_gene: TRBV27; abundance: once; j_gene: TRBJ2-7; CDR3aa: CASSSSGLAGGRSPYEQYF; CDR3nt: TGTGCCAGCAGTTCTTCCGGACTAGCGGGAGGAAGGAGCCCCTACGAGCAGTACTTC
d_gene: .; len: 16; v_gene: TRBV19; abundance: .; j_gene: TRBJ2-1; CDR3aa: CASSIVGSTIYNEQFF; CDR3nt: TGTGCCAGTAGTATAGTCGGGTCCACAATCTACAATGAGCAGTTCTTC
d_gene: .; len: 11; v_gene: TRBV5-1; abundance: .; j_gene: TRBJ2-7; CDR3aa: CASSGTYEQYF; CDR3nt: TGCGCCAGCAGCGGCACCTACGAGCAGTACTTC
d_gene: TRBD2; len: 16; v_gene: TRBV4-2; abundance: once; j_gene: TRBJ2-1; CDR3aa: CASSPPPSGRTNEQFF; CDR3nt: TGTGCCAGCAGCCCACCTCCTAGCGGGAGGACCAATGAGCAGTTCTTC
d_gene: TRBD1; len: 16; v_gene: TRBV7-2; abundance: .; j_gene: TRBJ2-1; CDR3aa: CASSPGTGAGYNEQFF; CDR3nt: TGTGCCAGCAGCCCCGGGACAGGGGCAGGATACAATGAGCAGTTCTTC
d_gene: .; len: 15; v_gene: TRBV11-1; abundance: .; j_gene: TRBJ2-2; CDR3aa: CASTRGGGYTGELFF; CDR3nt: TGTGCCAGCACCAGGGGGGGAGGTTACACCGGGGAGCTGTTTTTT
d_gene: .; len: 14; v_gene: TRBV2; abundance: .; j_gene: TRBJ2-1; CDR3aa: CASSELSSYNEQFF; CDR3nt: TGTGCCAGCAGTGAATTGAGCTCCTACAATGAGCAGTTCTTC
d_gene: .; len: 14; v_gene: TRBV11-1; abundance: .; j_gene: TRBJ2-7; CDR3aa: CASSLSVSSYEQYF; CDR3nt: TGTGCCAGCAGCTTATCTGTAAGCTCCTACGAGCAGTACTTC
d_gene: TRBD1; len: 12; v_gene: TRBV2; abundance: .; j_gene: TRBJ1-2; CDR3aa: CASRTTGAGYTF; CDR3nt: TGTGCCAGCAGAACGACAGGGGCTGGCTACACCTTC
d_gene: .; len: 14; v_gene: TRBV2; abundance: once; j_gene: TRBJ2-1; CDR3aa: CASIASQAYNEQFF; CDR3nt: TGTGCCAGCATTGCTTCACAGGCGTACAATGAGCAGTTCTTC
d_gene: .; len: 13; v_gene: TRBV4-1; abundance: .; j_gene: TRBJ2-7; CDR3aa: CASSPGGHDEQYF; CDR3nt: TGCGCCAGCAGCCCGGGCGGGCACGACGAGCAGTACTTC
d_gene: TRBD1; len: 15; v_gene: TRBV5-6; abundance: .; j_gene: TRBJ2-3; CDR3aa: CASSLEDRGLGTQYF; CDR3nt: TGTGCCAGCAGCTTGGAAGATAGGGGGCTGGGTACGCAGTATTTT
d_gene: .; len: 12; v_gene: TRBV7-9; abundance: .; j_gene: TRBJ2-4; CDR3aa: CASSFFKNIQYF; CDR3nt: TGTGCCAGCAGCTTCTTCAAAAACATTCAGTACTTC
d_gene: TRBD2; len: 13; v_gene: TRBV5-1; abundance: .; j_gene: TRBJ2-7; CDR3aa: CASSGTTLVEQYF; CDR3nt: TGCGCCAGCAGCGGGACTACCTTAGTCGAGCAGTACTTC
d_gene: .; len: 15; v_gene: TRBV2; abundance: .; j_gene: TRBJ2-3; CDR3aa: CASRGPGLSTDTQYF; CDR3nt: TGTGCCAGCAGGGGCCCGGGACTGAGCACAGATACGCAGTATTTT
d_gene: .; len: 15; v_gene: TRBV7-2; abundance: .; j_gene: TRBJ2-7; CDR3aa: CASSLALALTYEQYF; CDR3nt: TGTGCCAGCAGCTTAGCCCTAGCGTTAACCTACGAGCAGTACTTC
d_gene: .; len: 15; v_gene: TRBV25-1; abundance: .; j_gene: TRBJ2-5; CDR3aa: CASSEGSRTQETQYF; CDR3nt: TGTGCCAGCTCCGAAGGGTCGCGGACCCAAGAGACCCAGTACTTC
d_gene: TRBD1; len: 16; v_gene: TRBV10-3; abundance: once; j_gene: TRBJ2-2; CDR3aa: CAISEVGQGNTGELFF; CDR3nt: TGTGCCATCAGTGAGGTGGGACAGGGGAACACCGGGGAGCTGTTTTTT
d_gene: .; len: 13; v_gene: TRBV29-1; abundance: once; j_gene: TRBJ2-7; CDR3aa: CSVFRPPVDEQYF; CDR3nt: TGCAGCGTATTCCGACCCCCTGTCGACGAGCAGTACTTC
d_gene: TRBD1; len: 14; v_gene: TRBV9; abundance: .; j_gene: TRBJ1-6; CDR3aa: CASSLGQGNSPLHF; CDR3nt: TGTGCCAGCAGCCTGGGACAGGGAAATTCACCCCTCCACTTT
d_gene: TRBD2; len: 15; v_gene: TRBV27; abundance: .; j_gene: TRBJ2-7; CDR3aa: CASSRRLAGVVEQYF; CDR3nt: TGTGCCAGCAGCCGACGACTAGCGGGAGTGGTCGAGCAGTACTTC
d_gene: .; len: 14; v_gene: TRBV5-1; abundance: .; j_gene: TRBJ1-1; CDR3aa: CASSLWAGDTEAFF; CDR3nt: TGCGCCAGCAGCTTGTGGGCAGGGGACACTGAAGCTTTCTTT
d_gene: .; len: 14; v_gene: TRBV15; abundance: .; j_gene: TRBJ2-7; CDR3aa: CATSRDRETYEQYF; CDR3nt: TGTGCCACCAGCAGAGATCGGGAAACCTACGAGCAGTACTTC
d_gene: TRBD2; len: 15; v_gene: TRBV28; abundance: .; j_gene: TRBJ2-7; CDR3aa: CASSSGLAGVYEQYF; CDR3nt: TGTGCCAGCAGTTCCGGACTAGCGGGAGTATACGAGCAGTACTTC
d_gene: .; len: 14; v_gene: TRBV19; abundance: .; j_gene: TRBJ2-5; CDR3aa: CARALWGPRGTQYF; CDR3nt: TGTGCCAGAGCCCTTTGGGGTCCAAGAGGGACCCAGTACTTC
d_gene: .; len: 14; v_gene: TRBV18; abundance: .; j_gene: TRBJ2-7; CDR3aa: CASSPDGSSYEQYF; CDR3nt: TGTGCCAGCTCACCGGATGGTAGCTCCTACGAGCAGTACTTC
d_gene: TRBD2; len: 17; v_gene: TRBV28; abundance: .; j_gene: TRBJ2-2; CDR3aa: CASSPRVLAGNTGELFF; CDR3nt: TGTGCCAGCAGTCCCCGGGTTCTAGCGGGAAACACCGGGGAGCTGTTTTTT
d_gene: TRBD2; len: 16; v_gene: TRBV7-9; abundance: .; j_gene: TRBJ2-1; CDR3aa: CASRPLAGEVTDEQFF; CDR3nt: TGTGCCAGCAGGCCATTAGCGGGAGAAGTTACAGATGAGCAGTTCTTC
d_gene: .; len: 14; v_gene: TRBV27; abundance: .; j_gene: TRBJ2-3; CDR3aa: CASSKRQTPDTQYF; CDR3nt: TGTGCCAGCAGCAAAAGACAGACTCCAGATACGCAGTATTTT
d_gene: .; len: 15; v_gene: TRBV11-2; abundance: .; j_gene: TRBJ2-5; CDR3aa: CASSLVIRVGETQYF; CDR3nt: TGTGCCAGCAGCTTAGTCATCAGGGTCGGGGAGACCCAGTACTTC
d_gene: TRBD1; len: 13; v_gene: TRBV11-2; abundance: .; j_gene: TRBJ1-1; CDR3aa: CASSSDRLLRAFF; CDR3nt: TGTGCCAGCAGCTCGGACAGGCTACTGAGAGCTTTCTTT
d_gene: TRBD1; len: 17; v_gene: TRBV28; abundance: .; j_gene: TRBJ1-3; CDR3aa: CASSLGQGQGAYNTIYF; CDR3nt: TGTGCCAGCAGTTTAGGCCAGGGACAGGGGGCTTATAACACCATATATTTT
d_gene: TRBD1; len: 14; v_gene: TRBV28; abundance: .; j_gene: TRBJ2-5; CDR3aa: CASSPQGLEETQYF; CDR3nt: TGTGCCAGCAGCCCACAGGGGCTCGAAGAGACCCAGTACTTC
d_gene: .; len: 15; v_gene: TRBV6-5; abundance: .; j_gene: TRBJ2-5; CDR3aa: CASSYSSANSETQYF; CDR3nt: TGTGCCAGCAGTTACTCGAGTGCTAACTCCGAGACCCAGTACTTC
d_gene: .; len: 13; v_gene: TRBV19; abundance: .; j_gene: TRBJ1-1; CDR3aa: CASTPMGPGEAFF; CDR3nt: TGTGCCAGTACCCCAATGGGGCCCGGAGAAGCTTTCTTT